These 27 T cell receptor beta chains share one sample of origin, sequenced in a study of spatial heterogeneity in lung cancer. Time point indicated: sample taken at primary tumor resection. Antigens of these TCRs are unknown. Study outcomes and limitations: It was found that expanded intratumoral alpha and beta TCR counts tracked tumor mutation counts.

MiXCR, run by TCRdb on the 5' RACE reads, gives a single entry per CDR3 protein. This repertoire shows some 6,000 distinct CDR3 sequences, approximately 9.1% found once; its top ten account for less than 30%. The starting material was lung tumor tissue, obtained at surgery. Receptor source: a female donor with early-stage non-small cell lung cancer.

As to this clonotype: A much larger clone lies one base from this, so it may be a read error. The chain is built from TRBV27 and TRBJ2-3; D remains ambiguous. The CDR3 length is 13 residues. Per germline, CDR1 MNHEY and CDR2 SMNVEV (reference sequence). With 7 bases removed from V and 2 bases from J, the gap between germline ends came to 10 bases. CDR3 sequence: CASTWLHTDTQYF. The CDR3 DNA reads as TGTGCCAGCACTTGGCTTCACACAGATACGCAGTATTTT.

This clonotype was counted at least ten times. The rearrangement joins TRBV7-9 to TRBJ1-1; weak D call: TRBD1 (5 bases). The V gene lost 5 bases and the J gene lost 1 base, with 11 bases spanning the gap. Germline loops: CDR1 SEHNR, CDR2 FQNEAQ (reference sequence). The CDR3 is 14 residues long. DNA of the CDR3: TGTGCCAGCAGCCTAAATACAGGGAACACTGAAGCTTTCTTT. Protein sequence: CASSLNTGNTEAFF.

This clonotype was observed many times. The chain is built from TRBV5-5 and TRBJ1-1, with D perhaps matching TRBD1 (5 bases). The V gene's germline CDR1 is SGHKS and CDR2 YYEKEE (reference sequence). The V end lost 3 bases, the J end lost 7 bases, and 16 bases lay between the germline ends. This CDR3 is 14 amino acids long. The CDR3: CASSYRWAGNEAFF. The CDR3 DNA reads as TGTGCCAGCAGCTACCGCTGGGCAGGGAATGAAGCTTTCTTT.

This clonotype was detected ten times or more. The chain is built from TRBV5-1 and TRBJ1-4; D not resolved. The germline V and J ends were trimmed by 4 bases and 4 bases, with 14 bases remaining between them. Per the germline V gene, CDR1 is SGHRS and CDR2 is YFSETQ. CDR3 size: 15 residues. DNA of the CDR3: TGCGCCAGCAGCCCGGAGGCACAGCTTAATGAAAAACTGTTTTTT. This gives the protein CASSPEAQLNEKLFF.

There are many counts of this clonotype. V usage is TRBV20-1 and J usage is TRBJ1-1; D unclear. Germline V CDR1 and CDR2: DFQATT, SNEGSKA (reference sequence). CDR3 size: 12 residues. V lost 5 bases to trimming and J lost 6 bases, with 13 bases between them. The CDR3 here is CSAPGRSSEAFF. CDR3 nucleotide sequence: TGCAGTGCTCCCGGGCGTAGTTCTGAAGCTTTCTTT.

This clonotype has at least ten counts. For the CDR3, the DNA is TGTGCCAGCAGTCCACTAGTAAGGGGGGACATTCAGTACTTC. Translated: CASSPLVRGDIQYF. The chain has TRBV6-1 and TRBJ2-4; D is possibly TRBD1 or TRBD2 (6 bases each). Germline assignment: CDR1 MNHNS and CDR2 SASEGT. This CDR3 spans 14 amino acids. The V and J ends lost 5 bases and 8 bases respectively, with 16 bases between them.

This clonotype was detected a few times. The genes are TRBV28 and TRBJ2-1; D is perhaps TRBD2 (6 bases). Germline V gives CDR1 MDHEN, CDR2 SYDVKM. This CDR3 is 16 amino acids long. With 5 bases removed from V and 0 bases from J, the gap between germline ends came to 14 bases. CDR3 in amino acids: CASSRGGTGSYNEQFF. In nucleotides, the CDR3 is TGTGCCAGCAGTCGGGGCGGGACGGGCTCCTACAATGAGCAGTTCTTC.

This clonotype was seen ten or more times. V and J are TRBV28 and TRBJ2-2; D gene ambiguous. This CDR3 has 12 residues. The V end lost 8 bases, the J end lost 3 bases, and 7 bases lay between the germline ends. Germline-derived CDR1 and CDR2 are MDHEN and SYDVKM. The CDR3, as DNA: TGTGCCAGCGGTTGGGACACCGGGGAGCTGTTTTTT. Translated: CASGWDTGELFF.

The chain links TRBV7-2 to TRBJ2-7, with a weak D call TRBD2 (6 bases). CDR3 length: 15 amino acids. With 1 base removed from V and 5 bases from J, the gap between germline ends came to 15 bases. Germline assignment: CDR1 SGHTA and CDR2 FQGNSA. CDR3 region: CASSLGLASGNEQYF. CDR3 nucleotides: TGTGCCAGCAGCTTAGGGCTAGCGAGTGGCAACGAGCAGTACTTC.

The table lists this clonotype with many counts. This chain uses TRBV18 with TRBJ2-3; D gene unclear. The CDR3 is made up of 11 amino acids. V was cut by 3 bases and J by 6 bases, with 4 bases left in between. Germline V gene data show CDR1 as KGHSH and CDR2 as LQKENI. The CDR3 DNA reads TGTGCCAGCTCACCGGGGGATACGCAGTATTTT. It specifies CASSPGDTQYF. Complete variable domain (other parts from reference TRBV18 and TRBJ2-3): NAGVMQNPRHLVRRRGQEARLRCSPMKGHSHVYWYRQLPEEGLKFMVYLQKENIIDESGMPKERFSAEFPKEGPSILRIQQVVRGDSAAYFCASSPGDTQYFGPGTRLTVL.

This clonotype counts as medium-sized. The chain carries TRBV7-2 and TRBJ2-7; 8 nucleotides match TRBD1. V was clipped by 4 bases and J by 4 bases; unmatched bases: 6. Germline V gene lookup returns CDR1 SGHTA and CDR2 FQGNSA. This CDR3 has 14 amino acids. The CDR3 DNA sequence: TGTGCCAGCAGCTACGACAGGGGTTGGTACGAGCAGTACTTC. Protein sequence: CASSYDRGWYEQYF.

This clonotype is categorized as medium-sized. The V and J genes are TRBV20-1 and TRBJ2-2; D unresolved. The V and J ends lost 5 bases and 6 bases respectively, with 13 bases between them. CDR1 and CDR2 from the germline V gene are DFQATT and SNEGSKA (reference sequence). The CDR3 is 13 residues long. Here the CDR3 DNA reads TGCAGTGCTTGGTCCCCAAGGGCCGGGGAGCTGTTTTTT. Translation: CSAWSPRAGELFF.

This clonotype was found many times. This CDR3 is CASSFGGTVGSTNEKLFF. CDR3 coding DNA: TGCGCCAGCAGCTTCGGAGGGACAGTGGGATCAACTAATGAAAAACTGTTTTTT. The V call is TRBV5-1, the J call TRBJ1-4, with 7 bases lining up with TRBD1. Trimming cost V 2 bases and J 0 bases; bases outside gene matches: 10. Germline V CDR1 and CDR2: SGHRS, YFSETQ. The CDR3 loop spans 18 amino acids.

This clonotype was detected many times. V is TRBV4-3 and J is TRBJ2-1; the match to TRBD2 covers 13 bases. V gave up 0 bases and J gave up 12 bases; unmatched junction bases: 2. Germline V gene sequence: CDR1 LGHNA, CDR2 YSLEER. This CDR3 comprises 14 residues. The DNA for the CDR3 is TGCGCCAGCAGCCAAGATAGACTAGCGGGGGGGCAGTTCTTC. As protein: CASSQDRLAGGQFF.

This clonotype counts as medium-sized. The V and J genes are TRBV6-1 and TRBJ2-2; weak D call: TRBD2 (5 bases). CDR3 length: 14 residues. The V gene's germline CDR1 is MNHNS and CDR2 SASEGT. V lost 7 bases, J lost 1 base, and 10 bases lay in between. In DNA form, the CDR3 reads TGTGCCAGCATAGGCAGCGGGAACACCGGGGAGCTGTTTTTT. Translating gives CASIGSGNTGELFF.

The table lists this clonotype with many counts. The V call is TRBV5-1, the J call TRBJ1-2; maybe TRBD1 (5 bases). Trimming took 5 bases from V and 0 from J, leaving 26 bases between them. Germline V gene lookup returns CDR1 SGHRS and CDR2 YFSETQ. This CDR3 contains 19 residues. CDR3 sequence (DNA): TGCGCCAGCAGGAGTGAACGCGGGACGCCGGGGGGAACTAACTATGGCTACACCTTC. It is translated as CASRSERGTPGGTNYGYTF.

This clonotype is medium-sized by share. This chain uses TRBV7-9 with TRBJ2-7; D gene uncertain. This CDR3 contains 11 residues. V was clipped by 5 bases and J by 3 bases, with 5 bases between them. The germline V gene has CDR1 SEHNR and CDR2 FQNEAQ (reference sequence). Written as DNA, the CDR3 is TGTGCCAGCAGCCTTTACTACGAGCAGTACTTC. Residues: CASSLYYEQYF.

This clonotype was picked up a small number of times. The CDR3 DNA reads as TGTGCCAGCAGTGCAGGACAGAACTATGGCTACACCTTC. Translating it yields CASSAGQNYGYTF. The chain recombines TRBV2 with TRBJ1-2, with a weak D call TRBD1 (6 bases). The CDR3 consists of 13 residues. Trimming pared 4 bases from V and 2 bases from J, leaving 8 bases between. The germline V gene has CDR1 SNHLY and CDR2 FYNNEI. The full variable domain, with the rest looked up from reference TRBV2 and TRBJ1-2, is EPEVTQTPSHQVTQMGQEVILRCVPISNHLYFYWYRQILGQKVEFLVSFYNNEISEKSEIFDDQFSVERPDGSNFTLKIRSTKLEDSAMYFCASSAGQNYGYTFGSGTRLTVV.

This clonotype came up many times. The chain employs TRBV30 and TRBJ1-2; tentatively, D is TRBD1 (5 bases). The CDR3 is made up of 13 amino acids. Trimming shortened V by 3 bases and J by 2 bases, and 10 bases separated the two germline ends. CDR1 GTSNPN and CDR2 SVGIG come from the germline V gene (reference sequence). CDR3 residues: CAWRRGANYGYTF. The CDR3 nucleotides are TGTGCCTGGAGAAGGGGCGCAAACTATGGCTACACCTTC.

This clonotype is termed medium-sized. The chain couples TRBV29-1 to TRBJ1-2; D not certain. V gave up 4 bases and J gave up 4 bases, with 13 bases separating them. The CDR3 sequence is 13 residues long. The germline V gene has CDR1 SQVTM and CDR2 ANQGSEA. The CDR3 loop reads CSVAQVLGYGYTF. The CDR3 DNA reads TGCAGCGTTGCCCAGGTTCTGGGCTATGGCTACACCTTC.

By sample share, this clonotype is medium-sized. The chain employs TRBV24-1 and TRBJ2-5; a weak D match, TRBD2 (5 bases). The V gene's germline CDR1 is KGHDR and CDR2 SFDVKD. The CDR3 covers 14 residues. Trimming took off 4 bases at V and 2 bases at J, with 10 bases between the two ends. The CDR3 DNA reads TGTGCCACCAGTGACGGAGCGGCTCAAGAGACCCAGTACTTC. Translating it yields CATSDGAAQETQYF.

This clonotype is labeled large (0.1 to 1%). The V call is TRBV6-5, the J call TRBJ2-3; D is unresolved. CDR3 length: 14 amino acids. V lost 4 bases and J lost 4, with 12 bases in between. Germline-derived CDR1 and CDR2 are MNHEY and SVGAGI. The CDR3 sequence is CASSSTGWADTQYF. CDR3 DNA sequence: TGTGCCAGCAGTTCGACCGGCTGGGCAGATACGCAGTATTTT.

In its sample, this clonotype was seen a few times. The gene calls are TRBV28 and TRBJ2-1; 9 bases match TRBD2. Germline V gene sequence: CDR1 MDHEN, CDR2 SYDVKM. The CDR3 contains 16 residues. Losses at the gene ends were 6 bases for V and 2 bases for J; bases not matched to a gene: 8. CDR3 in amino acids: CASSKTRLAAYNEQFF. The DNA of the CDR3 is TGTGCCAGCAGCAAAACTCGACTAGCGGCCTACAATGAGCAGTTCTTC.

This clonotype was seen at least ten times. This chain joins TRBV3-1 and TRBJ1-2, with unresolved D. CDR3 size: 16 residues. Germline V gene lookup returns CDR1 LGHDT and CDR2 YNNKEL (reference sequence). V shed 2 bases and J shed 3 bases, with 16 bases lying between them. The CDR3 here is CASSQRTASWDYGYTF. DNA of the CDR3: TGTGCCAGCAGCCAAAGAACCGCATCCTGGGACTATGGCTACACCTTC.

The table lists this clonotype with many counts. The genes are TRBV18 and TRBJ1-4; no definite D call. Trimming removed 5 bases at V and 5 bases at J, with 15 bases between. Germline CDR1 is KGHSH and CDR2 is LQKENI. The CDR3 totals 15 residues. The DNA for the CDR3 is TGTGCCAGCTCAGCTGGACGGACTTCCAATGAAAAACTGTTTTTT. Its protein product is CASSAGRTSNEKLFF.

This clonotype was counted at least ten times. CDR3 in amino acids: CASSLAGSYNSPLHF. CDR3 bases: TGCGCCAGCAGCTTGGCCGGGTCCTATAATTCACCCCTCCACTTT. The chain uses TRBV5-1 and TRBJ1-6; no definite D call. CDR3 length: 15 residues. The V gene lost 0 bases and the J gene lost 1 base, with 5 bases spanning the gap. CDR1 is SGHRS, CDR2 YFSETQ, per germline.

In its sample, this clonotype was seen many times. The V and J genes are TRBV10-3 and TRBJ2-3; 7 bases agree with TRBD2. The trim removed 0 bases at V and 7 bases at J, leaving 1 base unmatched. Looked up from germline, CDR1 is ENHRY and CDR2 is SYGVKD. CDR3 size: 13 residues. The CDR3 DNA reads TGTGCCATCAGTGAGTCGGGGGGGAATACGCAGTATTTT. This gives the protein CAISESGGNTQYF.